Listed below are T cell receptor beta chains from one sample, sequenced in a study of T cells expressing NK-cell markers. One entry per CDR3 protein, without DNA, is what TCRdb gives after re-calling the 5' RACE reads. The data include about 260,000 distinct CDR3 sequences; the top ten clones carry around 4.2%. Sequenced sample: blood T cells: a sorted CD56 or NKG2C T cell subset, CD4+ or CD8+ T cells, or bulk PBMC T cells (not recorded which). The origin of the receptors is a woman between 18 and 69 years old in good health. The CDR3 runs from the conserved cysteine through the conserved F or W.

11	TRBV29-1	TRBJ2-7	CSVVETAGQYF
16	TRBV30	TRBJ2-7	CAWSANYRAGPYEQYF
13	TRBV7-8	TRBJ2-1	CASSLARNNEQFF
15	TRBV5-1	TRBJ2-3	CASTLRGTSTDTQYF
16	TRBV4-1	TRBJ2-5	CASSQTLAGYQETQYF
16	TRBV30	TRBJ1-6	CAWSSTQTGVRSPLHF
11	TRBV12-3/TRBV12-4	TRBJ2-5	CASGGLETQYF
15	TRBV20-1	TRBJ2-1	CSARVASGTYNEQFF
13	TRBV11-2	TRBJ1-1	CASSLDRRTEAFF
15	TRBV29-1	TRBJ1-2	CSAQNPGQRNYGYTF
15	TRBV15	TRBJ2-1	CATSRGGSSYNEQFF
15	TRBV15	TRBJ2-7	CATSRLRRESYEQYF
15	TRBV12-3/TRBV12-4	TRBJ2-1	CASRSGTSGINEQFF
17	TRBV19	TRBJ2-7	CASSHLVGTGRSYEQYF
15	TRBV20-1	TRBJ2-4	CSASPNGGTDYVQYF
14	TRBV19	TRBJ2-1	CASSSQGVDNEQFF
14	TRBV20-1	TRBJ2-4	CSAPPGTSKNIQYF
11	TRBV20-1	TRBJ2-3	CQVASTDTQYF
16	TRBV18	TRBJ2-7	CASSSTAGGSSYEQYF
15	TRBV11-2	TRBJ2-5	CASSTLTKGRETQYF
15	TRBV9	TRBJ1-5	CASSVSGRTNQPQHF
15	TRBV2	TRBJ2-4	CASSDPTRSKNIQYF
17	TRBV7-9	TRBJ1-5	CASSLGTSLYSNQPQHF
14	TRBV28	TRBJ2-7	CASRVTGSSYEQYF
15	TRBV24-1	TRBJ2-1	CATSDPLAGRNEQFF
17	TRBV5-6	TRBJ2-4	CASSPNRGLLAKNIQYF
14	TRBV12-3/TRBV12-4	TRBJ1-4	CASTEDGFNEKLFF
17	TRBV7-8	TRBJ2-3	CASSLGASGGLTDTQYF